Shown below are 6 T cell receptor beta chains from a single sample sequenced in a study of control samples from healthy donors and cancer patients (dated by TCRdb to 2018 to 2020). Library method: the immunoSEQ multiplex PCR assay. TCRdb provides this immuneACCESS table in a form limited to in-frame rearrangements. Some clones are lacking; in checked studies, under half of them reflect an unresolved V gene, and why the rest are absent is not known. This sample gives around 120,000 clones in total; approximately 92% of them show up just once. The leading ten clones occupy around 1.1% of the sample. Sequencing was performed on PBMCs. These receptors originate from a woman aged 45-59 years with colorectal cancer.

The chain is built from TRBV28 and TRBJ1-1; no reliable D call. Trimming shortened V by 2 bases and J by 1 base, and 8 bases separated the two germline ends. The CDR3 is 14 amino acids. CDR1 and CDR2 (germline): MDHEN, SYDVKM. CDR3 sequence reads: CASSLEYQNTEAFF. The CDR3 DNA sequence: TGTGCCAGCAGTTTAGAGTACCAGAACACTGAAGCTTTCTTT.

CDR3 in amino acids: CASSLGRAVNTEAFF. Written as DNA, the CDR3 is TGTGCCAGCAGCTTAGGGCGGGCCGTGAACACTGAAGCTTTCTTT. This chain links TRBV11-1 with TRBJ1-1; D is ambiguous. The germline V gene encodes CDR1 SGHAT and CDR2 FQDESV (reference sequence). The V gene lost 1 base and the J gene lost 0 bases, with 9 bases spanning the gap. The CDR3 has 15 amino acids.

This clone was picked up one time. This chain connects TRBV19 to TRBJ1-2; 12 nucleotides line up with TRBD1. The CDR3 runs to 17 residues. Trimming took 8 bases from V and 2 from J; bases not matched to a gene: 12. Per germline, CDR1 LNHDA and CDR2 SQIVND (reference sequence). In nucleotides, the CDR3 is TGTGCCAGTGGACCCGGGACAGGGGGCTATGAGAACTATGGCTACACCTTC. Its protein product is CASGPGTGGYENYGYTF.

The chain joins TRBV15 to TRBJ2-3, with a weak D call TRBD1 (5 bases). The V and J ends lost 0 bases and 6 bases respectively, with 25 bases between them. The CDR3 is 19 amino acids. Germline-derived CDR1 and CDR2 are LNHNV and YYDKDF (reference sequence). In DNA form, the CDR3 reads TGTGCCACCAGCAGAGAACGTTTCCCCCAGGGCTTCAAGGGGGATACGCAGTATTTT. Its protein is CATSRERFPQGFKGDTQYF.

The CDR3 region is CAISALGGLETQYF. CDR3 nucleotides: TGTGCCATCAGCGCCTTAGGGGGCCTAGAGACCCAGTACTTC. The chain employs TRBV10-3 and TRBJ2-5; 7 nucleotides align to TRBD1. The CDR3 runs 14 residues. Germline loops: CDR1 ENHRY, CDR2 SYGVKD. V lost 6 bases, J lost 4 bases, and 8 bases stayed unmatched.

V and J are TRBV7-9 and TRBJ1-6; the D is unclear. The V end was cut by 3 bases, the J end by 6 bases, with 12 bases between. This CDR3 contains 15 residues. Germline CDR1 SEHNR, CDR2 FQNEAQ (reference sequence). In DNA, the CDR3 is TGTGCCAGCAGCTTGAGAAGCCAGAGTAATTCACCCCTCCACTTT. This sequence encodes CASSLRSQSNSPLHF.